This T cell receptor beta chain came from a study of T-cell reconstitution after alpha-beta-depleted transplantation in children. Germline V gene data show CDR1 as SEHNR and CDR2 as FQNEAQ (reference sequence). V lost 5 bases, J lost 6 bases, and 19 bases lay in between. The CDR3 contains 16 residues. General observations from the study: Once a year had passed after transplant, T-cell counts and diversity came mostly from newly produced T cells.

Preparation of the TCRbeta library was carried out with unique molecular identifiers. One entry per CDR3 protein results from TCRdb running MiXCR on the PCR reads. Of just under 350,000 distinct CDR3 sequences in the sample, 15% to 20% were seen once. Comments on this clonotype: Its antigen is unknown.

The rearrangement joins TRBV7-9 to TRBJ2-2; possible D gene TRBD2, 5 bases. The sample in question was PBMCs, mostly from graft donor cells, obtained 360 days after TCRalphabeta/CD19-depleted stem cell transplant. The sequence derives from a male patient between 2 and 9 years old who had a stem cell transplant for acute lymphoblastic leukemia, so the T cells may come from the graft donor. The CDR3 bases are TGTGCCAGCAGCCAACTAGTGGGAAGTTTCCCCGGGGAGCTGTTTTTT. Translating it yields CASSQLVGSFPGELFF.